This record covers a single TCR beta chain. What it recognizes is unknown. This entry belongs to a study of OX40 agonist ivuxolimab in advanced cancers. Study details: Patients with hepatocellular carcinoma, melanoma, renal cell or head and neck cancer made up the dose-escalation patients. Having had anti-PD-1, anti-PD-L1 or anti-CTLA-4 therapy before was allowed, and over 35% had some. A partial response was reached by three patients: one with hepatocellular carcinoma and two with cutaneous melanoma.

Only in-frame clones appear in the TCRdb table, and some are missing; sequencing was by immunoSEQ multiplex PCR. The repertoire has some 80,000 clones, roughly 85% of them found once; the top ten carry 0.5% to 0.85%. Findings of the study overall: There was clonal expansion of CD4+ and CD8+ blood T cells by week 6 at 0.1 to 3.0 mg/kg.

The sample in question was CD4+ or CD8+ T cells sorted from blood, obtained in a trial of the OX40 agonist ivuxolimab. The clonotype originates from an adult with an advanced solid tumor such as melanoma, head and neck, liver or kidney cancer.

This CDR3 reads CASSLTDSNTEAFF. In DNA form, the CDR3 reads TGTGCCAGCAGCTTAACGGACTCGAACACTGAAGCTTTCTTT. The chain uses TRBV7-9 and TRBJ1-1; D is unclear. The V end was cut by 2 bases, the J end by 1 base, with 8 bases between. Germline values: CDR1 SEHNR, CDR2 FQNEAQ (reference sequence). CDR3 length equals 14 residues. Full variable domain (outside the CDR3, taken from reference TRBV7-9 and TRBJ1-1): DTGVSQNPRHKITKRGQNVTFRCDPISEHNRLYWYRQTLGQGPEFLTYFQNEAQLEKSRLLSDRFSAERPKGSFSTLEIQRTEQGDSAMYLCASSLTDSNTEAFFGQGTRLTVV.